These T cell receptor beta chains were read from a single sample in a study of CD8 T cells in Susac syndrome. TCRdb ran MiXCR on the immunoSEQ multiplex PCR reads and lists one entry per CDR3 protein. The repertoire holds some 130,000 distinct CDR3 sequences, approximately 95% seen once, with roughly 0.2% in the top ten. The sequencing sample was made of CD8+ T cells from PBMCs. The receptors stem from a human donor with Susac syndrome. The CDR3 runs from the conserved cysteine through the conserved F or W. Fields, in order: J gene, V gene, CDR3 protein.

TRBJ2-1 TRBV5-4 CASSLERKNEQFF
TRBJ1-2 TRBV20-1 CSVHPGGAYGYTF
TRBJ1-1 TRBV6-4 CASSDSHGAEGTEAFF
TRBJ1-1 TRBV19 CASGTDRNTEAFF
TRBJ2-5 TRBV10-3 CAISDGRDVGETQYF
TRBJ2-5 TRBV20-1 CSARPMTGRETQYF
TRBJ1-4 TRBV6-2/TRBV6-3 CASSEPLREVGEKLFF
TRBJ1-5 TRBV12-3/TRBV12-4 CASSLYTAGNQPQHF
TRBJ1-4 TRBV27 CASSLSPVVEKLFF
TRBJ2-5 TRBV6-9 CASSYFRDREQETQYF
TRBJ2-7 TRBV28 CASSSDPGYEQYF
TRBJ2-1 TRBV20-1 CSANGEDLAGVGNEQFF
TRBJ2-2 TRBV30 CACPGGVGELFF
TRBJ2-7 TRBV14 CASSQVSYEQYF
TRBJ2-5 TRBV20-1 CSAQLAGQETQYF
TRBJ2-2 TRBV27 CASSLSKPGWGNTGELFF
TRBJ2-6 TRBV24-1 CATSDLAVSGANVLTF
TRBJ2-7 TRBV9 CASLLRGTEAYEQYF
TRBJ2-5 TRBV4-1 CASSQDLNIGGPTRETQYF
TRBJ2-1 TRBV5-8 CASSLGLAGAMGEQFF
TRBJ2-5 TRBV20-1 CSAGVLLREGPETQYF
TRBJ2-7 TRBV24-1 CAINRGEQYF
TRBJ2-7 TRBV11-2 CASSLGSGAQFGPSYEQYF
TRBJ2-2 TRBV7-9 CASSPPGFAINTGELFF
TRBJ2-5 TRBV6-1 CASSPIAGDHGETQYF
TRBJ2-3 TRBV27 CASSLSGTLGGQYF
TRBJ2-7 TRBV5-6 CASSLRGGLASYEQYF
TRBJ2-1 TRBV5-6 CASSSGGGNEQFF
TRBJ2-1 TRBV9 CASSPRVVRGNEQFF
TRBJ1-2 TRBV29-1 CSVETGPYGYTF
TRBJ2-5 TRBV28 CASSPPGQPETQYF
TRBJ2-1 TRBV20-1 CSASPGVNEQFF
TRBJ1-4 TRBV4-1 CASSARGGYEKLFF
TRBJ2-5 TRBV4-1 CASSQGTTLETQYF
TRBJ2-7 TRBV20-1 CSASRTGGVPYEQYF
TRBJ2-3 TRBV6-5 CASSYSNTDTQYF
TRBJ2-1 TRBV29-1 CSARGLSYNEQFF
TRBJ1-1 TRBV9 CASSGTGDRGTEAFF
TRBJ2-7 TRBV19 CASSEEGYSYEQYF
TRBJ2-7 TRBV28 CASSLKSYEQYF
TRBJ2-1 TRBV5-6 CASSSPGEQFF
TRBJ2-7 TRBV4-1 CASSQVPGTSGYEQYF
TRBJ2-3 TRBV11-3 CASSSRQGGDTQYF
TRBJ2-7 TRBV4-1 CASSQDSYPSYEQYF
TRBJ2-2 TRBV27 CASHRENTGELFF
TRBJ2-3 TRBV7-9 CASRDGQTGGITDTQYF
TRBJ1-5 TRBV12-3/TRBV12-4 CASSWHRGSNQPQHF
TRBJ2-5 TRBV29-1 CSVLRRETQYF
TRBJ2-2 TRBV12-3/TRBV12-4 CASSPKGQAPNTGELFF
TRBJ1-5 TRBV10-2 CASSEYVAYNQPQHF
TRBJ2-3 TRBV2 CASGQGGLDLQDTQYF
TRBJ2-5 TRBV7-9 CASSKRTSGRREQETQYF
TRBJ2-2 TRBV27 CASIAPTNTGELFF
TRBJ2-7 TRBV7-2 CASSSPLTTGLREQYF
TRBJ2-1 TRBV12-3/TRBV12-4 CASNSSPEQFF